The sequence of this T cell receptor (beta chain) was determined in a study of blood T cell repertoires in COVID-19. Authors' data handling: Reference gene primer amplification gave nucleated cell count estimates. The protocol was immunoSEQ multiplex PCR, while the TCRdb copy is restricted to in-frame clones and leaves out a portion. Clone size and V and J calls were adopted from that table, with D and trimming inferred from the DNA. The sample contains some 14,000 clones, around 80% of which appear only once. To note about this clone: The sample holds other DNA sequences that translate to the same CDR3.

The CDR3 loop spans 16 amino acids. The germline V gene encodes CDR1 SGDLS and CDR2 YYNGEE. The ends were cut back, 0 bases at V and 6 bases at J, with 15 bases in the middle. This TCR was recovered from a human donor in a cohort sampled during active COVID-19. The sequencing input was peripheral blood. The chain joins TRBV9 to TRBJ1-4; tentative D call: TRBD1 (6 bases). The CDR3 here is CASSVGGGGGHEKLFF. The CDR3 nucleotides read TGTGCCAGCAGCGTAGGCGGGGGCGGGGGGCATGAAAAACTGTTTTTT. Variable domain in full (rest from reference TRBV9 and TRBJ1-4): DSGVTQTPKHLITATGQRVTLRCSPRSGDLSVYWYQQSLDQGLQFLIQYYNGEERAKGNILERFSAQQFPDLHSELNLSSLELGDSALYFCASSVGGGGGHEKLFFGSGTQLSVL.